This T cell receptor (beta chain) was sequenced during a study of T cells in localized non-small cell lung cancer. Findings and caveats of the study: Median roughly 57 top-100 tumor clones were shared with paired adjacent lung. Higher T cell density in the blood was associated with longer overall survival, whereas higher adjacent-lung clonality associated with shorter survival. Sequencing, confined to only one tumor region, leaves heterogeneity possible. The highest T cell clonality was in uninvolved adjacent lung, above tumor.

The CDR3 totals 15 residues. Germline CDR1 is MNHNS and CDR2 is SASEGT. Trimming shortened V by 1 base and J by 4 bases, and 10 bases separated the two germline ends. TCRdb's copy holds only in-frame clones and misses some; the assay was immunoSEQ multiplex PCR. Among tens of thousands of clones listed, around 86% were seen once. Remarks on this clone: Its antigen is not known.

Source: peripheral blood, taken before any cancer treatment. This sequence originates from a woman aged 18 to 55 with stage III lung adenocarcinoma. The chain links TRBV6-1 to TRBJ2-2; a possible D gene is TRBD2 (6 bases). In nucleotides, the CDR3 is TGTGCCAGCAGTGAAGGGGGGGATGCCACCGGGGAGCTGTTTTTT. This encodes CASSEGGDATGELFF.